This T cell receptor (beta chain) was captured by sequencing in a study of T cell repertoires in cytomegalovirus infection. General study points: Carriers of CMV plus the relevant HLA were identified by cumulative public TCR beta family frequency. Ex vivo, HLA-C-restricted CMV-specific TCR beta clonotypes prevailed over the rest of the response.

A note on this clonotype: Its antigen is currently unknown. In this CDR3 the conserved last residue, phenylalanine or tryptophan, is missing, so a read error is likely.

V lost 6 bases, J lost 5 bases, and 14 bases lay in between. Germline V gene sequence: CDR1 SQVTM, CDR2 ANQGSEA. CDR3 length equals 13 residues. TCRdb used MiXCR to reprocess the reads, holding one entry per CDR3 protein. The sample lists approximately 700,000 distinct CDR3 sequences, under 40% occurring once. The source is a human donor in good health (CMV status not recorded). Some clones in this sample may be carry-over from other donors' samples. The sequencing sample was made of PBMCs. V gene TRBV29-1 combines with J gene TRBJ2-1; tentatively, D is TRBD1 or TRBD2 (5 bases each). CDR3 region: CSVPGPTDNEQFL. As DNA, the CDR3 is TGCAGCGTGCCGGGGCCAACCGACAATGAGCAGTTCTTA.